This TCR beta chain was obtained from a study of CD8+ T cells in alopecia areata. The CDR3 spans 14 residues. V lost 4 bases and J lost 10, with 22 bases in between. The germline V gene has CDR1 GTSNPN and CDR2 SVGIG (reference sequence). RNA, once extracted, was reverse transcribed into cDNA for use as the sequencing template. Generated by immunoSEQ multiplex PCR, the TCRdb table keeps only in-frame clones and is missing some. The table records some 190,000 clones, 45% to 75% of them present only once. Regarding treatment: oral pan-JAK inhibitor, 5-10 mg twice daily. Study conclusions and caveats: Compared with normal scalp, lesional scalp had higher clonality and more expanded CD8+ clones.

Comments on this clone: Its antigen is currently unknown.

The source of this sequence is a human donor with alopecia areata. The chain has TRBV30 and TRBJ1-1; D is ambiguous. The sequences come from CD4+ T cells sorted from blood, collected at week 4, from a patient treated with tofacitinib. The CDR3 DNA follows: TGTGCCTGGACCCTCAAACGGGTAACCGGTGGAGCTTTCTTT. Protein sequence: CAWTLKRVTGGAFF.